Shown below are 28 T cell receptor beta chains from a single sample sequenced in a study of CD8 T cells in Susac syndrome. RNA, at about 0.45 to 1 ug, was reverse transcribed with random hexamers. Each CDR3 protein is one row after TCRdb ran MiXCR on the immunoSEQ multiplex PCR reads. This table holds roughly 150,000 distinct CDR3 sequences, 95% to 96% found once. The sample was CD8+ T cells from PBMCs. These TCRs come from a human donor with multiple sclerosis.

The J gene is TRBJ2-1, the V gene TRBV2; D tentatively fits TRBD1 or TRBD2 (5 bases each). Germline V CDR1 and CDR2: SNHLY, FYNNEI. Trimming shortened V by 8 bases and J by 4 bases, and 9 bases separated the two germline ends. This CDR3 contains 12 residues. DNA of the CDR3: TGTGCCAGCGACGAGGGGTACAATGAGCAGTTCTTC. As protein: CASDEGYNEQFF.

The gene calls are TRBV2 and TRBJ2-1; either TRBD1 or TRBD2 may fit D (5 bases each). CDR1 is SNHLY, CDR2 FYNNEI, per germline. Trimming removed 7 bases at V and 0 bases at J, with 16 bases between. This CDR3 has 16 amino acids. CDR3 in amino acids: CASTGGGWSSYNEQFF. The CDR3 nucleotides read TGTGCCAGCACTGGGGGTGGGTGGAGCTCCTACAATGAGCAGTTCTTC.

The chain carries TRBV5-1 and TRBJ2-4, with D uncertain. This CDR3 comprises 14 residues. The germline V and J ends were trimmed by 0 bases and 0 bases, with 4 bases remaining between them. Looked up from germline, CDR1 is SGHRS and CDR2 is YFSETQ. CDR3: CASSLELAKNIQYF. In nucleotides, the CDR3 is TGCGCCAGCAGCTTGGAGTTAGCCAAAAACATTCAGTACTTC.

The CDR3 spells CATSRGVQGKHNEQFF. The CDR3 region has the DNA TGTGCCACCAGCAGAGGGGTCCAGGGTAAGCACAATGAGCAGTTCTTC. V gene TRBV15 combines with J gene TRBJ2-1, with D maybe TRBD1 (5 bases). The V gene's germline CDR1 is LNHNV and CDR2 YYDKDF (reference sequence). V was clipped by 1 base and J by 5 bases, with 15 bases between them. The CDR3 extends over 16 amino acids.

The chain links TRBV2 to TRBJ1-5; D perhaps matches TRBD1 (6 bases). Germline V gives CDR1 SNHLY, CDR2 FYNNEI. The CDR3 has 14 residues. V was shortened by 10 bases and J by 4 bases, with 17 bases between the two germline ends. The CDR3 sequence: CATQSGQSNQPQHF. CDR3 nucleotide sequence: TGTGCCACCCAGTCTGGACAGTCGAATCAGCCCCAGCATTTT.

The chain combines TRBV6-5 with TRBJ2-2; D gene ambiguous. CDR1 and CDR2 (germline): MNHEY, SVGAGI. The V and J ends lost 10 bases and 4 bases respectively, with 10 bases between them. The CDR3 covers 12 residues. The CDR3 DNA reads TGTGCCACCAAGATGAGCACCGGGGAGCTGTTTTTT. Protein product: CATKMSTGELFF.

DNA for the CDR3: TGTGCCAGCTCTTCCGGGACAGGGGGCAATCAGCCCCAGCATTTT. It codes for CASSSGTGGNQPQHF. The gene calls are TRBV18 and TRBJ1-5, with 10 bases lining up with TRBD1. Germline V gene lookup returns CDR1 KGHSH and CDR2 LQKENI. J gave up 2 bases and V 6 bases, and 4 bases lay outside the gene matches. The CDR3 is 15 residues long.

This chain joins TRBV5-6 and TRBJ2-7; 11 bases fit TRBD1. The germline V gene has CDR1 SGHDT and CDR2 YYEEEE. The CDR3 has 16 residues. With 0 bases clipped from V and 0 bases from J, the junction kept 2 bases outside the gene matches. CDR3 nucleotide sequence: TGTGCCAGCAGCTTGGCTGGACAGGGGGCCTCCTACGAGCAGTACGTC. It codes for CASSLAGQGASYEQYV.

The chain uses TRBV9 and TRBJ2-1; the match to TRBD2 covers 10 bases. V shed 0 bases, J shed 4 bases, and the junction held 1 base outside the gene matches. Per the germline V gene, CDR1 is SGDLS and CDR2 is YYNGEE. This CDR3 has 15 amino acids. The CDR3 loop is CASSVERGGYNEQFF. The CDR3, as DNA: TGTGCCAGCAGCGTAGAGCGGGGGGGTTACAATGAGCAGTTCTTC.

The chain is built from TRBV19 and TRBJ2-7; tentative D call: TRBD2 (6 bases). The CDR3 has 14 amino acids. V was trimmed by 6 bases and J by 1 base, leaving 13 bases between them. The germline V gene has CDR1 LNHDA and CDR2 SQIVND (reference sequence). As DNA, the CDR3 is TGTGCCAGTAGCCCCGGGACTGGATCCTACGAGCAGTACGTC. Protein product: CASSPGTGSYEQYV.

CDR3: CASSVAGGMDTQYF. CDR3 bases: TGTGCCAGCAGTGTAGCGGGGGGGATGGATACGCAGTATTTT. V gene TRBV2 combines with J gene TRBJ2-3, with TRBD2 identical over 11 bases. This CDR3 spans 14 amino acids. The trim removed 4 bases at V and 6 bases at J, leaving 3 bases unmatched. The V gene's germline CDR1 is SNHLY and CDR2 FYNNEI.

This chain links TRBV30 with TRBJ1-2, with D tentatively TRBD1 (6 bases). Germline values: CDR1 GTSNPN, CDR2 SVGIG (reference sequence). Trimming removed 5 bases from V and 8 bases from J, with 21 bases in between. CDR3 length equals 14 residues. CDR3 loop: CAWGDWGLTSGYTF. The CDR3 region has the DNA TGTGCCTGGGGTGACTGGGGGCTCACGAGCGGCTACACCTTC. Full variable domain (remainder filled in from reference TRBV30 and TRBJ1-2): SQTIHQWPATLVQPVGSPLSLECTVEGTSNPNLYWYRQAAGRGLQLLFYSVGIGQISSEVPQNLSASRPQDRQFILSSKKLLLSDSGFYLCAWGDWGLTSGYTFGSGTRLTVV.

The genes are TRBV7-8 and TRBJ2-2; maybe TRBD1 (5 bases). V was pared by 5 bases and J by 5 bases, with 12 bases between. This CDR3 is 14 amino acids long. Germline values: CDR1 SGHVS, CDR2 FQNEAQ. CDR3 amino acids: CASSPLGRTGELFF. The CDR3 DNA follows: TGTGCCAGCAGCCCCCTGGGGCGAACCGGGGAGCTGTTTTTT.

The V and J genes are TRBV30 and TRBJ2-1; D is undetermined. CDR1 and CDR2 from the germline V gene are GTSNPN and SVGIG (reference sequence). Trimming removed 6 bases from V and 2 bases from J, with 11 bases in between. The CDR3 has 13 amino acids. CDR3 DNA: TGTGCCTGTACGACACCTACCTACAATGAGCAGTTCTTC. Translation gives CACTTPTYNEQFF.

The chain has TRBV21-1 and TRBJ1-4; whether TRBD1, the table's D call, matches the DNA was not checked. TRBV21-1 is marked as a pseudogene. The length of the CDR3 is 19 residues. The DNA of the CDR3 is TGTGCCAGCAGCCTGCAAGTGGGGCCAAGATTGCGAACTAATGAAAAACTGTTTTTT. It translates to CASSLQVGPRLRTNEKLFF.

The chain has TRBV7-8 and TRBJ1-6; D is unclear. Germline-derived CDR1 and CDR2 are SGHVS and FQNEAQ. The CDR3 is 12 amino acids. Trimming took 3 bases from V and 8 from J, leaving 5 bases between them. In DNA form, the CDR3 reads TGTGCCAGCAGCTTGCCTGATTCACCCCTCCACTTT. Translation: CASSLPDSPLHF.

The V call is TRBV27, the J call TRBJ1-1; D is ambiguous. Per germline, CDR1 MNHEY and CDR2 SMNVEV (reference sequence). Between the trimmed V and J ends, which lost 7 bases and 2 bases, there was a span of 17 bases. The CDR3 is made up of 15 amino acids. The CDR3 loop is CASTSWSLPNTEAFF. CDR3 DNA sequence: TGTGCCAGCACAAGTTGGTCCCTTCCTAACACTGAAGCTTTCTTT.

The chain is built from TRBV30 and TRBJ1-2; D may be TRBD1 (5 bases). The CDR3 loop spans 12 amino acids. Trimming removed 5 bases from V and 5 bases from J, with 12 bases in between. Germline V gene sequence: CDR1 GTSNPN, CDR2 SVGIG (reference sequence). The CDR3 bases are TGTGCCTGGGGGGACTTAGCATATGGCTACACCTTC. It yields the protein CAWGDLAYGYTF.

CDR3 DNA: TGCAGTGCCCCGCCGGGGCCGGGTAATTCACCCCTCCACTTT. Translated, it gives CSAPPGPGNSPLHF. The chain links TRBV20-1 to TRBJ1-6, with a weak D call TRBD1 (5 bases). The germline V gene has CDR1 DFQATT and CDR2 SNEGSKA (reference sequence). The CDR3 consists of 14 residues. V was cut by 6 bases and J by 6 bases, with 15 bases left in between.

V and J are TRBV5-6 and TRBJ2-1; TRBD2 aligns across 7 bases. The junction had 7 bases not matched to a gene; V was cut back by 4 bases and J by 6 bases. CDR1 and CDR2 from the germline V gene are SGHDT and YYEEEE. The CDR3 sequence is 14 residues long. The CDR3, as DNA: TGTGCCAGCAGCCACCAGACTAGCTCCAATGAGCAGTTCTTC. As protein: CASSHQTSSNEQFF. The full variable domain, in which reference TRBV5-6 and TRBJ2-1 provide the parts outside the CDR3, is DAGVTQSPTHLIKTRGQQVTLRCSPKSGHDTVSWYQQALGQGPQFIFQYYEEEERQRGNFPDRFSGHQFPNYSSELNVNALLLGDSALYLCASSHQTSSNEQFFGPGTRLTVL.

A remark on this clonotype: One junction end disagrees with the germline gene, perhaps due to a read error. The chain carries TRBV2 and TRBJ2-1; a weak D match, TRBD2 (5 bases). This CDR3 contains 18 residues. Germline V gene lookup returns CDR1 SNHLY and CDR2 FYNNEI. The CDR3 bases are TGTGCCAGCAGTGCCCCCTTACTAGGTCCCTTAGCCTACAATGAGCTGTTCTTC. Amino acid sequence: CASSAPLLGPLAYNELFF.

This rearrangement joins TRBV2 to TRBJ2-1; maybe TRBD2 (6 bases). The V gene's germline CDR1 is SNHLY and CDR2 FYNNEI. This CDR3 has 15 amino acids. Trimming shortened V by 6 bases and J by 5 bases, and 17 bases separated the two germline ends. The CDR3 coding sequence is TGTGCCAGCAGGGCCCCTCGGACGGGGGACAATGAGCAGTTCTTC. It codes for CASRAPRTGDNEQFF.

The chain joins TRBV20-1 to TRBJ2-3; weak D call: TRBD2 (7 bases). The ends were cut back, 8 bases at V and 1 base at J, with 22 bases in the middle. CDR3 length: 16 residues. Germline CDR1 is DFQATT and CDR2 is SNEGSKA (reference sequence). Written as DNA, the CDR3 is TGCAGTACCTATGGGGGCCTAGCGGTACGCACAGATACGCAGTATTTT. Protein: CSTYGGLAVRTDTQYF.

The J gene is TRBJ1-6, the V gene TRBV9, with D uncertain. CDR3 length: 16 residues. Trimming cost V 4 bases and J 0 bases, with 11 bases left between them. Germline values: CDR1 SGDLS, CDR2 YYNGEE. CDR3 bases: TGTGCCAGCAGCCCCACGGCGAGCTCCTATAATTCACCCCTCCACTTT. It encodes CASSPTASSYNSPLHF.

This chain joins TRBV20-1 and TRBJ1-1; D not certain. The CDR3 runs 12 residues. Germline V CDR1 and CDR2: DFQATT, SNEGSKA (reference sequence). The V end lost 5 bases, the J end lost 3 bases, and 10 bases lay between the germline ends. This chain's CDR3 is CSAPGSDTEAFF. The CDR3 DNA reads TGCAGTGCTCCGGGGAGCGACACTGAAGCTTTCTTT.

This rearrangement joins TRBV30 to TRBJ1-1, with D perhaps TRBD1 (6 bases). V was trimmed by 7 bases and J by 1 base, leaving 16 bases between them. The CDR3 loop spans 14 amino acids. CDR1 GTSNPN and CDR2 SVGIG come from the germline V gene (reference sequence). The CDR3 is CASTPGTPNTEAFF. DNA for the CDR3: TGTGCCTCGACCCCGGGGACACCGAACACTGAAGCTTTCTTT.

This clonotype was seen only once. The chain employs TRBV11-2 and TRBJ2-2; no reliable D call. Trimming cost V 5 bases and J 7 bases, with 5 bases left between them. The CDR3 is made up of 11 amino acids. From germline, CDR1 is SGHAT and CDR2 FQNNGV. The CDR3 nucleotides read TGTGCCAGCAGCCCCCTCGGGGAGCTGTTTTTT. Translation: CASSPLGELFF. Looking up the rest from reference TRBV11-2 and TRBJ2-2 gives the full variable domain: EAGVAQSPRYKIIEKRQSVAFWCNPISGHATLYWYQQILGQGPKLLIQFQNNGVVDDSQLPKDRFSAERLKGVDSTLKIQPAKLEDSAVYLCASSPLGELFFGEGSRLTVL.

The chain is built from TRBV7-2 and TRBJ1-1; D is possibly TRBD1 (5 bases). V dropped 0 bases and J dropped 5 bases, with 10 bases sitting between them. Germline assignment: CDR1 SGHTA and CDR2 FQGNSA. There are 14 residues in the CDR3. The CDR3 bases are TGTGCCAGCAGCTTAGCAGGGACCTGGACTGAAGCTTTCTTT. This gives the protein CASSLAGTWTEAFF.